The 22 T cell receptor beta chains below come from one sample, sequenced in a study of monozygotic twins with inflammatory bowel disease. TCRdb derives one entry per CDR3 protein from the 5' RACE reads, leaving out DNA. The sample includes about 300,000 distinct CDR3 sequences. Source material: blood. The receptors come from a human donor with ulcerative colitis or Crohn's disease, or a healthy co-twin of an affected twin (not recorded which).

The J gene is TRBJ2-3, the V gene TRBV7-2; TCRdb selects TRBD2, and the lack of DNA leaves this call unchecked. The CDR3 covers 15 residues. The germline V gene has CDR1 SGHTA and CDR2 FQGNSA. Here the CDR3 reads CASSPTSGSSNTQYF.

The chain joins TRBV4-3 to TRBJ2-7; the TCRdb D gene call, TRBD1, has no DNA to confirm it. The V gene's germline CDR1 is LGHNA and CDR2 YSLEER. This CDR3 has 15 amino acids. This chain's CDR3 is CASSQGGGWGYEQYF.

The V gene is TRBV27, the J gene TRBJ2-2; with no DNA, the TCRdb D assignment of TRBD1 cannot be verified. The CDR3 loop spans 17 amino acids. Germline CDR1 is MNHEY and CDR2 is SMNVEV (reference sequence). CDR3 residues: CASSLLGAAEGTGELFF.

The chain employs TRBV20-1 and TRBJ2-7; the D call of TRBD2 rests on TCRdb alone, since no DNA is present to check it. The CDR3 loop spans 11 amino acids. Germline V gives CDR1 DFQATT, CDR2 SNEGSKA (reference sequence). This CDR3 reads CSVPAGREQYF.

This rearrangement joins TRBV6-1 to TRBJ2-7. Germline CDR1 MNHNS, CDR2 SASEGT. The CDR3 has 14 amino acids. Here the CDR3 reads CASSVGGSTYEQYF.

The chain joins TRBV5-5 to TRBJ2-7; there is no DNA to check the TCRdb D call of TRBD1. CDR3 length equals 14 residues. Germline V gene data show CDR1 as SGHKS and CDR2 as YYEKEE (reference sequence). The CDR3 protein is CASKRTGVTYEQYF.

The CDR3 reads CAISESLSGAKNIQYF. The chain couples TRBV10-3 to TRBJ2-4. This CDR3 has 16 residues. The germline gives CDR1 ENHRY, CDR2 SYGVKD.

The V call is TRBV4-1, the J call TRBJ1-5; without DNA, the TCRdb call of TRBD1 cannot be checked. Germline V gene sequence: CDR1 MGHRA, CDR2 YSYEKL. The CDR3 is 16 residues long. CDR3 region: CASSPTGQRVNQPQHF.

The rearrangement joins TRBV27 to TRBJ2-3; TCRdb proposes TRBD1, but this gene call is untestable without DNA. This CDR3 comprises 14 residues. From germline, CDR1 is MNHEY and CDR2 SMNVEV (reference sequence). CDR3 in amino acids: CATKGGAISDTQYF.

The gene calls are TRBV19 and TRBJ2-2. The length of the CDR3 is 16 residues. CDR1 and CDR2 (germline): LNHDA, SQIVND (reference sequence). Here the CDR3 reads CASSIVHRRNTGELFF. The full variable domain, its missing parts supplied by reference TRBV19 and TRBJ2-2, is DGGITQSPKYLFRKEGQNVTLSCEQNLNHDAMYWYRQDPGQGLRLIYYSQIVNDFQKGDIAEGYSVSREKKESFPLTVTSAQKNPTAFYLCASSIVHRRNTGELFFGEGSRLTVL.

CDR3 sequence reads: CASSLMYSYYGYTF. This chain connects TRBV7-2 to TRBJ1-2. The CDR3 length is 14 residues. Germline V gives CDR1 SGHTA, CDR2 FQGNSA.

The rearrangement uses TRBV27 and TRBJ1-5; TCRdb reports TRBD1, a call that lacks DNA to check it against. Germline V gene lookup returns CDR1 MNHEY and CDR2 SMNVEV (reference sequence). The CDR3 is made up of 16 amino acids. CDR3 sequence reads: CASSAIRGRGHKPQHF.

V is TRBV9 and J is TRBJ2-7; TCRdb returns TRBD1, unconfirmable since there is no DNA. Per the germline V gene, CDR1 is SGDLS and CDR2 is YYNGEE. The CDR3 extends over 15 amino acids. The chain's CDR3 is CASSVGQGATYEQYF. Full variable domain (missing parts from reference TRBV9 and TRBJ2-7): DSGVTQTPKHLITATGQRVTLRCSPRSGDLSVYWYQQSLDQGLQFLIQYYNGEERAKGNILERFSAQQFPDLHSELNLSSLELGDSALYFCASSVGQGATYEQYFGPGTRLTVT.

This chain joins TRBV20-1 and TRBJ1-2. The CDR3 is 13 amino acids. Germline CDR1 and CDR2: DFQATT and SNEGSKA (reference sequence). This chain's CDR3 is CSASSQGPYGYTF.

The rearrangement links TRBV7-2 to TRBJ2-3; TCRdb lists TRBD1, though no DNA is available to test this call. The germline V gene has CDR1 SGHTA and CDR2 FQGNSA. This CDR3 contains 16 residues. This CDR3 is CASSSDRPNRGDTQYF. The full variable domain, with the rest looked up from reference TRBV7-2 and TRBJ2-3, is GAGVSQSPSNKVTEKGKDVELRCDPISGHTALYWYRQSLGQGLEFLIYFQGNSAPDKSGLPSDRFSAERTGGSVSTLTIQRTQQEDSAVYLCASSSDRPNRGDTQYFGPGTRLTVL.

The CDR3 reads CASSFAGTGEAFF. The J gene is TRBJ1-1, the V gene TRBV5-5; checking the TCRdb D call of TRBD1 is not possible without DNA. Germline lookup yields CDR1 SGHKS and CDR2 YYEKEE (reference sequence). The CDR3 is made up of 13 amino acids.

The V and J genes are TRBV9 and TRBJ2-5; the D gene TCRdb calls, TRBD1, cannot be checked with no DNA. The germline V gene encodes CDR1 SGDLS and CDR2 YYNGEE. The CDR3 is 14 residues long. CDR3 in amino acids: CASSNRQGQETQYF.

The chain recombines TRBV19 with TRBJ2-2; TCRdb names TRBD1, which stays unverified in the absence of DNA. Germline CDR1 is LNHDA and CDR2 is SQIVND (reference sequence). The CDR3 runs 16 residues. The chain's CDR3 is CASSIPQGSVTGELFF.

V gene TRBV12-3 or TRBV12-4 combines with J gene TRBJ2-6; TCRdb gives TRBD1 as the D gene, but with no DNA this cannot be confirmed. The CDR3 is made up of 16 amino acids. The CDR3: CASSPGTGAGANVLTF.

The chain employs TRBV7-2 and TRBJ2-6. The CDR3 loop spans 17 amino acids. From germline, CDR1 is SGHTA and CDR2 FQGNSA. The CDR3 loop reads CASSLRSGGSGANVLTF.

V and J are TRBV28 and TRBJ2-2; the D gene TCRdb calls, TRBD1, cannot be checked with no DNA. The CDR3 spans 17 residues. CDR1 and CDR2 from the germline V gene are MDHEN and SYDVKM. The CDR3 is CASSSRGRDRGAGELFF.

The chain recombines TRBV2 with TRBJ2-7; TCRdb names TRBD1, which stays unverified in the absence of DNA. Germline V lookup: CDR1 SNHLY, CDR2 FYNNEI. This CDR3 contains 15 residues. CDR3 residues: CASSEGGTGGYEQYF.